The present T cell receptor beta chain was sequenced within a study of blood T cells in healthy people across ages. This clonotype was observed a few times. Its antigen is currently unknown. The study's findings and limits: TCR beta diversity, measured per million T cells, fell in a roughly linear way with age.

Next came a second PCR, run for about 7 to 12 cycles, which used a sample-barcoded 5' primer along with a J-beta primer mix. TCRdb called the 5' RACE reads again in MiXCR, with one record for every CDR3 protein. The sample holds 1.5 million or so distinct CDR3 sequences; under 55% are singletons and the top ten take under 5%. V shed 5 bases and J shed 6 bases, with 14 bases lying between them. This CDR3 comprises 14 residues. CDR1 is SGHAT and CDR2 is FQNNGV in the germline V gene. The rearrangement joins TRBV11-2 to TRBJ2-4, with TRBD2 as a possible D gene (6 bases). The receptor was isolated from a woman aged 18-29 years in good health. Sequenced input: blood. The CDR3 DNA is TGTGCCAGCAGCCCCCTCCTGGGGGGAAACATTCAGTACTTC. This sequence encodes CASSPLLGGNIQYF.